This T cell receptor beta chain was observed in a study of control samples from healthy donors and cancer patients. The table came from immunoSEQ multiplex PCR; TCRdb's copy has only in-frame clones and leaves some out. The repertoire consists of around 99,000 clones, with approximately 90% occurring once and the leading ten covering 15% to 20%. Germline CDR1 is SGHKS and CDR2 is YYEKEE (reference sequence). The CDR3 loop spans 15 amino acids. Deletions cut 4 bases from V and 3 bases from J, with 14 bases between. The sequence was collected from a woman in her forties or fifties in good health. The J gene is TRBJ1-5, the V gene TRBV5-5; possible D gene TRBD1, 5 bases. The source material was blood. CDR3 amino acids: CASSPLPGNNQPQHF. The CDR3 DNA follows: TGTGCCAGCAGCCCGCTACCAGGGAACAATCAGCCCCAGCATTTT.